This TCR beta chain was captured in a study of neurological immune-mediated disorders (dated by TCRdb to the late 2010s). Background on the whole study: The study compared peripheral blood TCR-beta repertoires of HTLV-I-associated myelopathy (HAM/TSP) patients, multiple sclerosis patients and healthy controls using UMI-based sequencing. Alongside PBMC samples, the set of approximately 100 TCR-beta libraries contained longitudinal samples, technical triplicates, and paired CD4+ and CD8+ T-cell subsets that had been sorted. Each longitudinal HAM/TSP and healthy donor was sampled at 3 time-points spaced at roughly 3-40 month intervals. The cohort included some 70 subjects: about 15 with HAM/TSP, some 34 with multiple sclerosis, and around 20 healthy controls.

cDNA was synthesized by template-switch 5'RACE using a primer carrying a 10-nucleotide random unique molecular identifier by which each TCR transcript was tagged. Each sequencing run produced over 160 million TCR-beta sequences covering 15-18 subjects. The RNeasy kit was used to extract total RNA. The KAPA Real-time Library Amplification kit was used to amplify TCR-beta VDJ regions with primers for the TCR constant region and the 5'RACE anchor. A first PCR added sample indexes and Illumina adaptors, and a second PCR then raised library yield. After Ampure bead purification, the roughly 650 bp TCR product was size-selected on a 2% E-gel SizeSelection system. Before pooling, libraries had their quality checked on a Bioanalyzer, their concentration measured with Qubit, and their quantity determined with the Kapa Library Quantification kit. An Illumina HiSeq 2500 sequenced the libraries paired-end 2 x 150 bp. To increase sequence diversity, roughly 24-31% phiX was spiked into each library pool. Per the original workflow: Quality-filtered reads were processed with the UMI-based MiGEC pipeline, and over 90% of raw TCR sequences were removed by the MiGEC pipeline during error correction. VDJ genes were aligned to IMGT germline references, and clonotypes were defined by unique CDR3 amino acid sequence plus V-J genes. Clonal expansion, Shannon diversity, and CDR3 relatedness (CalcPairwiseDistances, ClusterSamples) were evaluated with VDJtools, and phylogenetic trees were built with CLCbio workbench. Expanded clones were defined as having at least 8 unique UMIs, based on coefficient-of-variation modelling across technical triplicates. In TCRdb, the public reads were trimmed at Q25 with fastp and aligned with MiXCR, with productive beta chains retained. Here each entry gathers all rows of one CDR3 protein and keeps the most common genes and DNA. TCRdb, rather than the study authors, made the V and J calls. In this sample the table shows 95,000 to 110,000 distinct CDR3 sequences, roughly a tenth of which occur a single time. Around 3.1% of the sample comes from the top ten.

The sample's time point label, in plain terms: longitudinal time-point 3. For unsorted PBMC libraries, 2 million PBMCs were used after storage in RNAlater at -80 degrees C until RNA extraction. Peripheral blood was subjected to Ficoll-Hypaque density gradient centrifugation to isolate PBMCs, which were then cryopreserved in liquid nitrogen. The CDR3 holds 14 amino acids from the cysteine to the phenylalanine. Only CDR3 DNA is held: 42 bases, read in frame from base 1. V drops 10 bases and J drops 2 bases, leaving 18 bases in between. CDR1 and CDR2 are read off the germline V gene as MDHEN and SYDVKM. The paper as a whole reports these results and caveats: TCR clonal expansion was highest in HAM/TSP patients and lowest in MS patients, with MS patients falling below even healthy controls. Across subjects, expanded clones never shared an identical CDR3 amino acid sequence, which suggests that the TCR-beta repertoires in every group were private.

This clonotype has a count of ten or more. This receptor's antigen is unknown. No base quality values were provided; no much bigger clone lies one nucleotide off. Input material: PBMCs. The sequence derives from a female donor with HTLV-1-associated myelopathy (HAM/TSP). The rearranged chain carries TRBV28 and TRBJ2-7, and perhaps TRBD1 as D gene, on 6 matching bases. At the DNA level, the sequence is TGTGCCACCTTACGACCTGGACAGACCTACGAGCAGTACTTC. Its protein reads: CATLRPGQTYEQYF.